This T cell receptor beta chain appears in the sequencing data of a study of identical twins. Turning to this clonotype: Its matching antigen is unknown.

Regarding the study as a whole: Models predicted less out-of-frame TCR alpha sharing in monozygotic twins than was found. Sharing of beta out-of-frame sequences by twins showed a weaker excess.

TCRdb passed the 5' RACE reads through MiXCR, listing each CDR3 protein once. The sample carries about 550,000 distinct CDR3 sequences, approximately 20% recorded once. This CDR3 has 16 amino acids. With V trimmed by 0 bases and J by 4 bases, 9 bases remained unmatched. Germline V gene lookup returns CDR1 DFQATT and CDR2 SNEGSKA (reference sequence). The same sample was also used in a study of yellow fever vaccine responses in identical twins.

The origin of this receptor is a woman younger than 30 in good health. The sample taken for sequencing was CD4+ T cells sorted from blood. The rearrangement links TRBV20-1 to TRBJ2-3; 8 nucleotides agree with TRBD2. Here the CDR3 DNA reads TGCAGTGCTAGAGATTTTGCCGGGGGGGTTTCAGATACGCAGTATTTT. Protein product: CSARDFAGGVSDTQYF.